The sequence of this T cell receptor (beta chain) was determined in a study of Graves' ophthalmopathy and Graves' hyperthyroidism. This clonotype was recorded at least ten times. Ophthalmopathy cases showed moderate-to-severe activity, scoring CAS ≥3 and NOSPECS ≥4, with duration under 3 months. PBMCs were density-gradient isolated from roughly 10 ml fresh blood. Scientists amplified the TCR beta CDR3 regions from RNA transcripts. Following a first-round RT-PCR that used HTBI primers, a second-round multiplex PCR was carried out. Using its own MiXCR run on the multiplex PCR reads, TCRdb lists one record per CDR3 protein. This sample has 360,000 or so distinct CDR3 sequences, with 18% found just once. The germline gives CDR1 LNHNV, CDR2 YYDKDF (reference sequence). The CDR3 contains 12 residues.

The origin of this receptor is a woman aged 18-35 years with Graves' ophthalmopathy. The chain employs TRBV15 and TRBJ2-5; the D gene is possibly TRBD1 (6 bases). Sequencing was done on a sample of peripheral blood. The CDR3 loop reads CAWQGQEETQYF. For the CDR3, the DNA is TGTGCTTGGCAGGGGCAGGAGGAGACCCAGTACTTC.